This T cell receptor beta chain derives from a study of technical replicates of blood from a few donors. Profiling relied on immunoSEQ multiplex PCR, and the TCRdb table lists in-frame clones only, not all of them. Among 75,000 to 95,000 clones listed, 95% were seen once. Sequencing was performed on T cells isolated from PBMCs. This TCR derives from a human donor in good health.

The CDR3 reads CASSVGTGSISDNQPQHF. CDR3 nucleotides: TGTGCCAGCAGTGTCGGGACAGGGTCGATATCGGATAATCAGCCCCAGCATTTT. The chain joins TRBV2 to TRBJ1-5; 9 bases fit TRBD1. V gave up 4 bases and J gave up 4 bases; unmatched junction bases: 14. Germline-derived CDR1 and CDR2 are SNHLY and FYNNEI. There are 18 residues in the CDR3.